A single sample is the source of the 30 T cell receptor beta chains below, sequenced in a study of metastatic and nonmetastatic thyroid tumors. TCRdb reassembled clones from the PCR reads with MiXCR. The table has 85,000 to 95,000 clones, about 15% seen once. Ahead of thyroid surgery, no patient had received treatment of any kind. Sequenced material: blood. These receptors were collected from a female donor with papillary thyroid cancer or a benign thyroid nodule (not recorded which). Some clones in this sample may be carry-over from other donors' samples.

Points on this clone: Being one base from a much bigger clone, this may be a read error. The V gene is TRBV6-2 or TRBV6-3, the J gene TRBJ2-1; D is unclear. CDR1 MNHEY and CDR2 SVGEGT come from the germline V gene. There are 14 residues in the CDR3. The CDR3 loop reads CASIYSPGYNEQFF. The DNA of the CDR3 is TGTGCCAGCATTTACTCGCCGGGTTACAATGAGCAGTTCTTC.

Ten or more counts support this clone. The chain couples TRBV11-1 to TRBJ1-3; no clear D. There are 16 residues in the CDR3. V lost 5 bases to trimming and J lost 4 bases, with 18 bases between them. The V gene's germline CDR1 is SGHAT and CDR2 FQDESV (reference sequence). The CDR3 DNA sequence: TGTGCCAGCAGCCTTTCTGGGGAGCAGAGAGGAAACACCATATATTTT. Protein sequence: CASSLSGEQRGNTIYF.

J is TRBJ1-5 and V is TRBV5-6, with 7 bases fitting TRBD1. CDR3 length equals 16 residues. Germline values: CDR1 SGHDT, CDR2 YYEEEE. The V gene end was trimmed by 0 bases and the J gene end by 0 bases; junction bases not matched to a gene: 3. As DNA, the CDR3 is TGTGCCAGCAGCTTGGGACAGGGTGATAGCAATCAGCCCCAGCATTTT. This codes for CASSLGQGDSNQPQHF.

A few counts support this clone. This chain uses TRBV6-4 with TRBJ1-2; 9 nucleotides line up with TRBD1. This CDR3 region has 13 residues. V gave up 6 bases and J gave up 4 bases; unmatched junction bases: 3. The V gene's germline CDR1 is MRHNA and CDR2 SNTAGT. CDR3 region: CASRGTGSYGYTF. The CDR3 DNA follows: TGTGCCAGCAGGGGGACAGGGAGCTATGGCTACACCTTC.

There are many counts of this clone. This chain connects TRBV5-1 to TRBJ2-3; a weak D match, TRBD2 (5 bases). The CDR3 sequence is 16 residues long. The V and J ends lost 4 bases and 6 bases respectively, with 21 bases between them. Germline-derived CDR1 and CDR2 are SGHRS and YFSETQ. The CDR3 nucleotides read TGCGCCAGCAGCCCAGGCGGGTGGTCGGAGGTCGATACGCAGTATTTT. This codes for CASSPGGWSEVDTQYF.

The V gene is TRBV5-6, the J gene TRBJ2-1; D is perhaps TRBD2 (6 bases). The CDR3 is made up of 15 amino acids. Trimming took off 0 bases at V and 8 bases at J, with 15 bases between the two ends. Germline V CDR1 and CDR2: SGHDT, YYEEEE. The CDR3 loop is CASSLVGAGRYEQFF. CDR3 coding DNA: TGTGCCAGCAGCTTGGTTGGGGCGGGAAGGTATGAGCAGTTCTTC.

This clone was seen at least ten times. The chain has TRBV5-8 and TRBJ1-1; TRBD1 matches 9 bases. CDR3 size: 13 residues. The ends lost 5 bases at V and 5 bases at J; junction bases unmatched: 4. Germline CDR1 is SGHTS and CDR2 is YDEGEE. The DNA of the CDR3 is TGTGCCAGCAGGAGGGACAGGGTGACTGAAGCTTTCTTT. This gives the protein CASRRDRVTEAFF.

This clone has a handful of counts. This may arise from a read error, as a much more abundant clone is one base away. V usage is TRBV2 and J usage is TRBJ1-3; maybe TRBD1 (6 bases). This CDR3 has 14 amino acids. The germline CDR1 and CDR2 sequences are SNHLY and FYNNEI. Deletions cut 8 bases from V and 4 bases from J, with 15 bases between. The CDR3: CASAGGGEGNTIYF. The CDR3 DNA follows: TGTGCCAGCGCTGGGGGGGGCGAGGGAAACACCATATATTTT.

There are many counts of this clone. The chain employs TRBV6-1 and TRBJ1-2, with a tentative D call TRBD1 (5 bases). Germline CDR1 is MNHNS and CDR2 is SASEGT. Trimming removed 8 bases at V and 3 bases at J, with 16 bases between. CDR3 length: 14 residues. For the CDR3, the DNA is TGTGCCAGCTACCCGACAGACAGAGACTATGGCTACACCTTC. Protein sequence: CASYPTDRDYGYTF.

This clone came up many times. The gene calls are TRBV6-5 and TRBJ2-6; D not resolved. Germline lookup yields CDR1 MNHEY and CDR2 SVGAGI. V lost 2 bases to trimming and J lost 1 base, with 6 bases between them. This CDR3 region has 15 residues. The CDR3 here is CASSYQVSGANVLTF. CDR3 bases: TGTGCCAGCAGTTACCAGGTTTCTGGGGCCAACGTCCTGACTTTC.

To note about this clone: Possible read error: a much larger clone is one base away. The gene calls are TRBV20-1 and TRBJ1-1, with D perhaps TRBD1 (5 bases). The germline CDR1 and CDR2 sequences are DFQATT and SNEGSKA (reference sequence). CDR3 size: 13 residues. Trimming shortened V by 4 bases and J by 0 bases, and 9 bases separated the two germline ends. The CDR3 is CSAIRDLNTEAFF. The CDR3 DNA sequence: TGCAGTGCTATACGGGACTTGAACACTGAAGCTTTCTTT.

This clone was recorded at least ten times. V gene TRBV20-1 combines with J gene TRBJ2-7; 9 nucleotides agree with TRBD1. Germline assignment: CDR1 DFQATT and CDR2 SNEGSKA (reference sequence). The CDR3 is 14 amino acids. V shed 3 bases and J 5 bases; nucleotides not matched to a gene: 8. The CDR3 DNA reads TGCAGTGCTAGCGGGACAGGGTTTGAGGACGAGCAGTACTTC. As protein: CSASGTGFEDEQYF.

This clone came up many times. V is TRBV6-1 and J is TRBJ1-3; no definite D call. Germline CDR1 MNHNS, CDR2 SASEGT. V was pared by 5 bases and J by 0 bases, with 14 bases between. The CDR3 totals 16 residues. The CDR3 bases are TGTGCCAGCAGTTGGTCCCTCCGTAGCTCTGGAAACACCATATATTTT. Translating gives CASSWSLRSSGNTIYF.

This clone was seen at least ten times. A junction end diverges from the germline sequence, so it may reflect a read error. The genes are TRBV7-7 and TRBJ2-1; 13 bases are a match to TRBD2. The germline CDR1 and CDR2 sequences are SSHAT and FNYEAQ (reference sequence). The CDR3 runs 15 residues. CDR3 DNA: TGTGCTAGCAGCTCAACTAGCGGGGGGGCGAATGAGCAGTTCTTC. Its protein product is CASSSTSGGANEQFF.

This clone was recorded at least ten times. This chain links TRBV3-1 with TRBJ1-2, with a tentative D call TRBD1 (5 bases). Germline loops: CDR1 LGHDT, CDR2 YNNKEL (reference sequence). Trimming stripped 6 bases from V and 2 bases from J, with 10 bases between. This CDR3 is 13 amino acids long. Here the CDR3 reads CASRGGLNYGYTF. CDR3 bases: TGTGCCAGCAGGGGGGGGTTGAACTATGGCTACACCTTC.

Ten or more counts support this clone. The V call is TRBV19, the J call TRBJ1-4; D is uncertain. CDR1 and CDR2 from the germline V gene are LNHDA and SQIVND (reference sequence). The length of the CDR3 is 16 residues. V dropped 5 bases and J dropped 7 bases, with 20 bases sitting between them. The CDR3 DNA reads TGTGCCAGTAGTGGAGGGCAGCCCTTGTTTGGTGAAAAACTGTTTTTT. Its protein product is CASSGGQPLFGEKLFF.

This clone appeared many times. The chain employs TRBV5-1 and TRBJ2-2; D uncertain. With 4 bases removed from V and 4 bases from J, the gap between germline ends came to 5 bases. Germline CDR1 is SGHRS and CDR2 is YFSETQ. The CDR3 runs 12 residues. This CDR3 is CASSKTTGELFF. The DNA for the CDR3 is TGCGCCAGCAGCAAAACCACCGGGGAGCTGTTTTTT.

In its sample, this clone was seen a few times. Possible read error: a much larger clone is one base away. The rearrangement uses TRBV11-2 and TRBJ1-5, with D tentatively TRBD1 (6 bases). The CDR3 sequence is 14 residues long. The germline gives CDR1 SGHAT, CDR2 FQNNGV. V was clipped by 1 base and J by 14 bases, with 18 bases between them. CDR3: CASSLGTAGGAKHF. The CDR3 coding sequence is TGTGCCAGCAGCTTAGGGACAGCCGGGGGGGCCAAGCATTTT.

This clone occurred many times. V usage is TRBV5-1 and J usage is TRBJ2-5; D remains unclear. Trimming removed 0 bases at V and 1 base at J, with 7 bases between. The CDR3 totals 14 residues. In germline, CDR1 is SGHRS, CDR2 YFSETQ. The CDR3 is CASSLEGSQETQYF. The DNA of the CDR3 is TGCGCCAGCAGCTTGGAAGGTTCCCAAGAGACCCAGTACTTC. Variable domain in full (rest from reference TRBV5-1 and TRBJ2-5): KAGVTQTPRYLIKTRGQQVTLSCSPISGHRSVSWYQQTPGQGLQFLFEYFSETQRNKGNFPGRFSGRQFSNSRSEMNVSTLELGDSALYLCASSLEGSQETQYFGPGTRLLVL.

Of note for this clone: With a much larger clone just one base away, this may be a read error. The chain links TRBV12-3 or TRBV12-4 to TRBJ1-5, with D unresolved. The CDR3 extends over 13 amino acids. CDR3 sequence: CASSFARNQPRHF. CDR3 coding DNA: TGTGCCAGCAGTTTCGCTCGCAATCAGCCCCGGCATTTT.

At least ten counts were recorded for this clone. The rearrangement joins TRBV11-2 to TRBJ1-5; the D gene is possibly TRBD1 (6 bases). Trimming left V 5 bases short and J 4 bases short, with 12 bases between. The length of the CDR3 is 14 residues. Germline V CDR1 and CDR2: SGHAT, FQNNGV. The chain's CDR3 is CASSPRGGNQPQHF. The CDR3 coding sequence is TGTGCCAGCAGCCCTCGAGGGGGGAATCAGCCCCAGCATTTT.

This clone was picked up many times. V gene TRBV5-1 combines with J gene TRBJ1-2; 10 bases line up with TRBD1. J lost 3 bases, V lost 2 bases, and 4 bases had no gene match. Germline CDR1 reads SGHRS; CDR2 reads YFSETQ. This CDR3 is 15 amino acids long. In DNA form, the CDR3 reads TGCGCCAGCAGCTTCGACAGGGGGCGTCACTATGGCTACACCTTC. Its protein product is CASSFDRGRHYGYTF.

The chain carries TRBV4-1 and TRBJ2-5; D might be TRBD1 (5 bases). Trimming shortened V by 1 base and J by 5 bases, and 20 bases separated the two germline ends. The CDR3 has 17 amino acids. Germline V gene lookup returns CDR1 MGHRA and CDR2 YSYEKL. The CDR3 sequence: CASSQVGQGRFEETQYF. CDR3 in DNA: TGCGCCAGCAGCCAAGTCGGGCAGGGCCGATTTGAGGAGACCCAGTACTTC.

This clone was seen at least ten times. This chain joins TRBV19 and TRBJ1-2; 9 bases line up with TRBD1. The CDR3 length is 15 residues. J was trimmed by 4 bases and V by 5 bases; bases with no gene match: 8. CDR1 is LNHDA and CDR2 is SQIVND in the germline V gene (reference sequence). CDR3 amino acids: CASSSTGGGPYGYTF. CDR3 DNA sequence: TGTGCCAGTAGTTCAACAGGGGGCGGACCCTATGGCTACACCTTC.

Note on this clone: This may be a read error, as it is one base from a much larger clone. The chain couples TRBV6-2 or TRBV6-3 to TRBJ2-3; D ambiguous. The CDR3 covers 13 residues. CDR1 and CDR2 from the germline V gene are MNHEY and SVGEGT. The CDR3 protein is CASSPRTTYTQYF. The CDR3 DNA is TGTGCCAGCAGCCCCCGAACCACATATACGCAGTATTTT.

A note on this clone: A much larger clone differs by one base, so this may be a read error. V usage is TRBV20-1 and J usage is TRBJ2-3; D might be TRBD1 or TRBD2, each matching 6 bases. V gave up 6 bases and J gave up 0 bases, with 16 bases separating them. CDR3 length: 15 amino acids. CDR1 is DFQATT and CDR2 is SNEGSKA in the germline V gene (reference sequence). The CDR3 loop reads CSAPKGGLSTDTQYF. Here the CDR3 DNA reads TGCAGTGCGCCCAAGGGGGGACTTAGCACAGATACGCAGTATTTT.

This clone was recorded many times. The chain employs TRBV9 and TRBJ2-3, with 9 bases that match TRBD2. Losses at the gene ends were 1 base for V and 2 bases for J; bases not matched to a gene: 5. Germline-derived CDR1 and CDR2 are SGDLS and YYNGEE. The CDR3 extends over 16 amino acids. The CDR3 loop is CASSVSGGRNTDTQYF. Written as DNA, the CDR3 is TGTGCCAGCAGCGTAAGCGGGGGGCGTAACACAGATACGCAGTATTTT.

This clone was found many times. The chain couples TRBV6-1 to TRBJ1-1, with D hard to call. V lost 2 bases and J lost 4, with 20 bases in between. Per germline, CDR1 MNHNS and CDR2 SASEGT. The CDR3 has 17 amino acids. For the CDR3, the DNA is TGTGCCAGCAGTGAAAGGGCCTACAAGCCCACCTCCACTGAAGCTTTCTTT. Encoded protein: CASSERAYKPTSTEAFF.

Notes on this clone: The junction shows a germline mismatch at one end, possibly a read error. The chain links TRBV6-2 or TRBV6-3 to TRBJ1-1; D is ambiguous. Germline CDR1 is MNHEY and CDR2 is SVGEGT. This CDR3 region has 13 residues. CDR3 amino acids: CSSSLAVSWHSFF. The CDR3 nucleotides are TGTTCCAGCAGTTTAGCTGTGTCGTGGCATTCTTTCTTT.

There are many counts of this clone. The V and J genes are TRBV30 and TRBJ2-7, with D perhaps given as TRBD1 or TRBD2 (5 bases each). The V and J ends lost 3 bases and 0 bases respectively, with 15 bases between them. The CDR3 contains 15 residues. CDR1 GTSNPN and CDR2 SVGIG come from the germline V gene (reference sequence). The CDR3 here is CAWSGNRRSSYEQYF. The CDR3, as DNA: TGTGCCTGGAGCGGTAACAGGAGGAGCTCCTACGAGCAGTACTTC.